This TCR beta chain was sequenced in a study of T-cell reconstitution after alpha-beta-depleted transplantation in children. As regards this clonotype: Given the absence of the conserved phenylalanine or tryptophan at the CDR3 end, a read error is likely.

The authors prepared the TCRbeta library with unique molecular identifiers. TCRdb used MiXCR to reprocess the PCR reads, holding one entry per CDR3 protein. The sample lists a few hundred thousand distinct CDR3 sequences; 9.7% were seen once. Germline V gene data show CDR1 as MNHEY and CDR2 as SVGEGT. The V gene end was trimmed by 6 bases and the J gene end by 0 bases; junction bases not matched to a gene: 17. The CDR3 extends over 20 amino acids. This specimen was PBMCs from the stem cell graft donor, taken from the stem cell graft. The chain carries TRBV6-2 or TRBV6-3 and TRBJ2-6; 7 nucleotides line up with TRBD1. This clonotype was sampled from a human donor who donated a stem cell graft to a child with SCID. The CDR3 protein is CASSVRNRQGILSGANVLTL. The CDR3 DNA is TGTGCCAGCAGCGTAAGAAACCGACAGGGAATCCTCTCTGGGGCCAACGTCCTGACTTTG.